This T cell receptor (beta chain) is from a study of blood T cells in healthy people across ages. Germline V lookup: CDR1 SGHTA, CDR2 FQGNSA. This CDR3 region has 14 residues. The trim removed 5 bases at V and 8 bases at J, leaving 8 bases unmatched. Next came a second PCR, run for about 6 to 11 cycles, which used a sample-barcoded 5' primer along with a J-beta primer mix. TCRdb independently ran MiXCR on the 5' RACE reads; one entry per CDR3 protein. The sample records more than 600,000 distinct CDR3 sequences, 20% to 30% being singletons. The data also belong to a second study, concerning T cells of mothers and their children. From that report: When mothers and children were related, their normalized repertoire overlap, which was always slightly higher, did not differ significantly from that of unrelated pairs.

Material: blood. The chain employs TRBV7-2 and TRBJ1-4, with TRBD1 matching 7 bases. This sequence was found in a boy aged 5 to 17 in good health. In nucleotides, the CDR3 is TGTGCCAGCAGCCCGACAGGGTCTGGGGAAAAACTGTTTTTT. Amino acids: CASSPTGSGEKLFF.